Listed below are T cell receptor beta chains from one sample, sequenced in a study of tumor and adjacent non-tumor tissue in lung cancer. MiXCR, run by TCRdb on the multiplex PCR reads, gives a single entry per CDR3 protein. The data hold under 75,000 distinct CDR3 sequences, with nearly 70% observed a single time. The sample consisted of distant non-tumor lung tissue. The receptors were gathered from a woman aged 45 to 65 with non-small cell lung cancer. CDR3s include the opening cysteine and the closing phenylalanine or tryptophan. D genes are given only for firm matches. Size tells how often a clone was seen (once, few, many) or the class of an expanded clone, and some rows leave it out.

clone size,V gene,D gene,J gene,CDR3 DNA,CDR3 protein
.,TRBV6-5,TRBD1,TRBJ2-2,TGTGCCAGCAGTTCCGTTGACGGGACAGAAAACAACGGGGAGCTGTTTTTT,CASSSVDGTENNGELFF
.,TRBV11-1,.,TRBJ2-3,TGTATCAGCAACTTCTCTGTGGGGTCCACAGATACGCAGTATTTT,CISNFSVGSTDTQYF
many,TRBV29-1,TRBD2,TRBJ2-1,TGCAGCGTTGATGCTGGCGGGGGCTACAATGAGCAGTTCTTC,CSVDAGGGYNEQFF
.,TRBV6-2/TRBV6-3,.,TRBJ2-7,TGTGCCAGCAGCTTTTCGACAGGTGATTTCTACGAGCAGTACTTC,CASSFSTGDFYEQYF
.,TRBV29-1,TRBD2,TRBJ2-3,TGCAGCGTTTCTGTTAGCGGGAGGGCCCCGATTAACACAGATACGCAGTATTTT,CSVSVSGRAPINTDTQYF
.,TRBV20-1,.,TRBJ2-1,TGCAGTGCCACAGATTCCTACAATGACCAGTTTTTC,CSATDSYNDQFF
few,TRBV20-1,.,TRBJ1-6,TGCAGTGCTAGAGATCGGTCCTTCCAACTCAATACACCCCTCCACTTT,CSARDRSFQLNTPLHF
many,TRBV12-3/TRBV12-4,TRBD2,TRBJ2-1,TGTGCCAGCAGTTTCAGGCTAGGACTAGACAATGAGCAGTTCTTC,CASSFRLGLDNEQFF
once,TRBV11-1,TRBD1,TRBJ2-6,TGTACCAGCAGCTTAGGACAGGCGACATCTGGGGCCAACGTCCAGACTTTC,CTSSLGQATSGANVQTF
.,TRBV5-1,TRBD1,TRBJ2-3,TGCGCCAGCAGCAGGGGGACAGGGGTGACAGATACGCACTATTTT,CASSRGTGVTDTHYF
many,TRBV4-2,TRBD2,TRBJ2-7,TGTGCCAGCAGCCAAACTAGCGGGAGGGCCCCCTACGAGCAGTACTTC,CASSQTSGRAPYEQYF
.,TRBV11-2,.,TRBJ2-1,TGTGCCAGCAGCTTAGAGGGGATAGGAGAGAAGTTCTTT,CASSLEGIGEKFF
many,TRBV4-3,.,TRBJ1-6,TGCGCCAGCAGCCAAGAGCGGGGGGCAAATTCACCCCTCCACTTT,CASSQERGANSPLHF
.,TRBV20-1,TRBD1,TRBJ1-1,TGCAGTGTTTACAGGGGTACGAACACTGAAGCTCTCTTT,CSVYRGTNTEALF
.,TRBV4-1,.,TRBJ2-5,TGCGTCAGCAGCCTCCTACCCGGGAAGACCCAGTACTTC,CVSSLLPGKTQYF
.,TRBV5-1,.,TRBJ2-2,TGCGCCAGCGACCCCAGTTTGGGGGGAAACACCGGGGAGCTGTTTTTT,CASDPSLGGNTGELFF
.,TRBV6-5,.,TRBJ2-2,TGTGCCAGCAGTCCGCTAGGGAAGGCTACCGGGGAGCTGTTTTTT,CASSPLGKATGELFF
.,TRBV29-1,TRBD2,TRBJ2-1,TGCAGCGTACGGACTAGCGGGGTAAACAATGAGCGGTTTTTC,CSVRTSGVNNERFF
.,TRBV20-1,TRBD2,TRBJ2-3,TGCAGTGCCATGTCGGCTAGCGGACACACAGATACGCAGTATTTT,CSAMSASGHTDTQYF
.,TRBV20-1,TRBD2,TRBJ2-3,TGCAGAATCTGGGGGGGGACAGATACGCAGTATTTT,CRIWGGTDTQYF
.,TRBV29-1,TRBD2,TRBJ2-1,TGCAGCATTCGAGGACTAGCAGAATACTACAATGAGCAGTTCTTC,CSIRGLAEYYNEQFF
.,TRBV6-2/TRBV6-3,TRBD2,TRBJ2-1,TGTGCCAGCAGTTACTCTAGGGACTACTATGAGCAGTTCTTC,CASSYSRDYYEQFF
.,TRBV7-8,.,TRBJ2-7,TGTGCCAGCAGCGTAGTACCCAACTATGAGCAGAACTTC,CASSVVPNYEQNF
.,TRBV29-1,.,TRBJ2-7,TGCAGCGCAACCCTAGCGACGAACCCCAAGGAACAGTACTTC,CSATLATNPKEQYF
.,TRBV12-3/TRBV12-4,.,TRBJ2-1,TGTGTCAGCCTCCCGGGAGTCGGTTCCCAGGCTAGAAGCTCCTACAACGAGCAGTTCTTC,CVSLPGVGSQARSSYNEQFF
.,TRBV29-1,.,TRBJ2-1,TGCAGCGTAGAACCGACTAGAGCCGATGAGCAGTTCTTC,CSVEPTRADEQFF
.,TRBV20-1,TRBD2,TRBJ2-7,TGCAGTGTGGAACTAGCGGGAGGAGCCTACGAGCAGTACTTC,CSVELAGGAYEQYF
.,TRBV14,TRBD2,TRBJ2-5,TGTGCCAGGAGCCAGCGGGAGAGTGGGACCCAGTACTTC,CARSQRESGTQYF
.,TRBV20-1,TRBD2,TRBJ2-7,TGCAGTGCTAGAACGGGACTAGCGGGAGACGAGCATTACTTC,CSARTGLAGDEHYF
few,TRBV20-1,.,TRBJ2-1,TGCAGTGCTAGAGATAGGAGATTAGCTGACAATGAGCAGTTCTTC,CSARDRRLADNEQFF
.,TRBV28,TRBD2,TRBJ2-7,TGTACCAGCAGCCCCAGGACTAGTGGGAGGTACGAGCAGTACTTC,CTSSPRTSGRYEQYF
once,TRBV6-2/TRBV6-3,.,TRBJ2-6,TGCGCCAGCAGTTGGGGTCGGAGCTCTGGGGCCAACATCCTGACTTTC,CASSWGRSSGANILTF
.,TRBV11-2,TRBD2,TRBJ2-1,TGTGCCAGCAGCCGGATGATGCTAGCGGGGGACAATGAGCACTTCTTT,CASSRMMLAGDNEHFF
few,TRBV28,.,TRBJ2-1,TGTGCCAGCAGTTCCCAGGGGCGGGAGCAGTTCTTC,CASSSQGREQFF
.,TRBV11-2,.,TRBJ2-5,TGTGCCAGCAGCTTTGGAATGTATCAAGAGACCCAGTACTTC,CASSFGMYQETQYF
once,TRBV5-5,TRBD1,TRBJ1-5,TGTGCCAGCAACTGGGGACAGGGGCGCAATCAGGCCCAGCATTTT,CASNWGQGRNQAQHF
once,TRBV4-3,TRBD2,TRBJ2-7,TGCGCCAGCAGCCAAGAAATAGCGGGGATCTCCTACGAGCACAACTTC,CASSQEIAGISYEHNF
few,TRBV14,TRBD1,TRBJ2-7,TGTGCCAGCAGCCAGCAGACAGGGGGCGAGCAGTACTTC,CASSQQTGGEQYF
.,TRBV4-1,TRBD1,TRBJ2-3,TGCGCCAGTAGCCAAGACGGGACAGGCTCTGCAGATACGCAGTATTTT,CASSQDGTGSADTQYF
.,TRBV29-1,TRBD2,TRBJ2-1,TGCAGCGTCGCCAGCCCGGGACTAGCGGGAGGCGGTGGGCAGTTCTTC,CSVASPGLAGGGGQFF
.,TRBV6-5,.,TRBJ1-2,TGTGCCAGCGGCTCGGACTGGGCTGCTGGCTACACCTTC,CASGSDWAAGYTF
few,TRBV12-3/TRBV12-4,TRBD1,TRBJ1-1,TGTGCCAGCAGCCCCGGGACAGGGGCTGAAGCTCTCTTT,CASSPGTGAEALF
.,TRBV11-1,.,TRBJ2-7,TGTGCCAGCAGCCCCGTGACATCGGAAACCTACGAGCAGTACTTC,CASSPVTSETYEQYF
.,TRBV11-1,.,TRBJ2-7,TGTGCCTGCAGCTCGGGATTAGCGGAATACTACGAGCAGTATTTC,CACSSGLAEYYEQYF